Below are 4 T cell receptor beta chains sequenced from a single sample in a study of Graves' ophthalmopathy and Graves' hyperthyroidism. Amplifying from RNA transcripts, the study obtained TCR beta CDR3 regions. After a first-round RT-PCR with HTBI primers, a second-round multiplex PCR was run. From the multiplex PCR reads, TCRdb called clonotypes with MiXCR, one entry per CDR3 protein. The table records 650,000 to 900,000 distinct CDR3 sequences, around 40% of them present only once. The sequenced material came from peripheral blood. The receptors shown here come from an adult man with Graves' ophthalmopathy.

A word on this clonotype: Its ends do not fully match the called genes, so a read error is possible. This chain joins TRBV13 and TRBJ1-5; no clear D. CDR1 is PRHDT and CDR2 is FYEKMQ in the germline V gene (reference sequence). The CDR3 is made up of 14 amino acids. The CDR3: CAGSLKGKGQPQHF. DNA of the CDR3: TGTGCCGGCAGCTTGAAAGGGAAGGGTCAGCCCCAGCATTTT.

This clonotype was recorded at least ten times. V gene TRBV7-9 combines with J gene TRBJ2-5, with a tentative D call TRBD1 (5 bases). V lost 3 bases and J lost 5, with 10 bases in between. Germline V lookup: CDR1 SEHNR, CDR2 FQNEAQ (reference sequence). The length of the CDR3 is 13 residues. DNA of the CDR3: TGTGCCAGCAGCTTCAGCCAGGGTGAGACCCAGTACTTC. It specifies CASSFSQGETQYF.

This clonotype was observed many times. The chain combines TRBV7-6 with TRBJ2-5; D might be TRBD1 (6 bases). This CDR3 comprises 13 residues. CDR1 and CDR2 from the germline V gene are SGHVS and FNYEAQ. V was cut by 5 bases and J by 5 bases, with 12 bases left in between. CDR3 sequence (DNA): TGTGCCAGCAGCCAGGAGAGGGGGGAGACCCAGTACTTC. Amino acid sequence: CASSQERGETQYF. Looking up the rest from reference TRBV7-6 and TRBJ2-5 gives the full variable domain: GAGVSQSPRYKVTKRGQDVALRCDPISGHVSLYWYRQALGQGPEFLTYFNYEAQQDKSGLPNDRFSAERPEGSISTLTIQRTEQRDSAMYRCASSQERGETQYFGPGTRLLVL.

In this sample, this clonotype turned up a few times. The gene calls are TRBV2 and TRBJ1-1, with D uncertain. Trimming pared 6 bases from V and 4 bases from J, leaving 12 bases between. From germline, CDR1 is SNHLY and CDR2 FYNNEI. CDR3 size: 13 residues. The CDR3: CASSQGPTTEAFF. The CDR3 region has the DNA TGTGCCAGCAGCCAAGGGCCGACCACTGAAGCTTTCTTT.